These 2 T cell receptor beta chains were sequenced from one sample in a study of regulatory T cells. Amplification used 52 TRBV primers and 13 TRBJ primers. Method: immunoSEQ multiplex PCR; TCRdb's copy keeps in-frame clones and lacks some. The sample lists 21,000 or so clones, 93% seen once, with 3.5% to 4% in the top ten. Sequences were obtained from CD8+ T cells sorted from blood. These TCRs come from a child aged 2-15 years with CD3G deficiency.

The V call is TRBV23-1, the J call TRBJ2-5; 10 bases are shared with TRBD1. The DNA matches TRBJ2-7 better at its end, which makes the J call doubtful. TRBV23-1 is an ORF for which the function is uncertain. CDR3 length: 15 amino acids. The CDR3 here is CASSQLTGGKSEQYF. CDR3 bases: TGCGCCAGCAGTCAATTGACAGGGGGCAAGTCCGAGCAGTACTTC.

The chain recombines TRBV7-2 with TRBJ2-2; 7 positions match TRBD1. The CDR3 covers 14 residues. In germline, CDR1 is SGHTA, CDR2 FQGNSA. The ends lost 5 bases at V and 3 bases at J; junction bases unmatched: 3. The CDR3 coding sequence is TGTGCCAGCAGCCCGGGACAGTACACCGGGGAGCTGTTTTTT. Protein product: CASSPGQYTGELFF. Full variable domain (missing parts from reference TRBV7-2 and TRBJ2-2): GAGVSQSPSNKVTEKGKDVELRCDPISGHTALYWYRQSLGQGLEFLIYFQGNSAPDKSGLPSDRFSAERTGGSVSTLTIQRTQQEDSAVYLCASSPGQYTGELFFGEGSRLTVL.